These 7 T cell receptor beta chains were sequenced from one sample in a study of T-cell memory formation after mild COVID-19. TCRdb ran MiXCR on the 5' RACE reads and lists one entry per CDR3 protein. This sample has about 300,000 distinct CDR3 sequences, with approximately 20% found just once. Sequencing input: PBMCs or a T cell subset sorted from them (not recorded which). These receptors originate from a man aged 18 to 35 who had mild COVID-19 (a few samples of this study predate the infection). Cell type and time point are not known.

This clonotype turned up a few times. V is TRBV12-3 or TRBV12-4 and J is TRBJ1-1; D remains unclear. This CDR3 is 12 amino acids long. V lost 4 bases and J 6 bases, leaving 9 bases between the germline ends. The CDR3 nucleotides are TGTGCCAGCAGTTCAGCCACCCCTGAAGCTTTCTTT. Its protein product is CASSSATPEAFF.

This clonotype was picked up a small number of times. The V call is TRBV5-1, the J call TRBJ2-1; perhaps TRBD2 as D (6 bases). Deletions cut 0 bases from V and 0 bases from J, with 13 bases between. This CDR3 is 17 amino acids long. Germline values: CDR1 SGHRS, CDR2 YFSETQ. CDR3: CASSLEGLQSSYNEQFF. DNA for the CDR3: TGCGCCAGCAGCTTGGAAGGACTACAGAGCTCCTACAATGAGCAGTTCTTC.

This rearrangement joins TRBV14 to TRBJ1-6, with D maybe TRBD1 (5 bases). The V end was cut by 2 bases, the J end by 14 bases, with 10 bases between. The CDR3 loop spans 12 amino acids. In germline, CDR1 is SGHDN, CDR2 FVKESK. The CDR3: CASSQQGFTLHF. For the CDR3, the DNA is TGTGCCAGCAGCCAACAGGGTTTCACCCTCCACTTT.

The chain uses TRBV5-1 and TRBJ1-2; a possible D gene is TRBD1 (6 bases). In germline, CDR1 is SGHRS, CDR2 YFSETQ. The CDR3 length is 14 residues. Between the trimmed V and J ends, which lost 2 bases and 8 bases, there was a span of 16 bases. The CDR3 DNA reads as TGCGCCAGCAGCTTTGGGGGCCAGGGGACCGGCTACACCTTC. Translating gives CASSFGGQGTGYTF.

This chain uses TRBV29-1 with TRBJ1-2; 7 bases agree with TRBD1. CDR3 length equals 12 residues. Trimming cost V 7 bases and J 4 bases; bases outside gene matches: 6. From germline, CDR1 is SQVTM and CDR2 ANQGSEA. The CDR3 DNA follows: TGCAGCGCAAGACAGGGCGTCTATGGCTACACCTTC. It yields the protein CSARQGVYGYTF.

This rearrangement joins TRBV28 to TRBJ2-3, with 9 bases fitting TRBD2. Germline CDR1 reads MDHEN; CDR2 reads SYDVKM. The CDR3 runs 15 residues. Germline trimming cut 4 bases from V and 4 bases from J; bases unmatched to any gene: 6. The CDR3 bases are TGTGCCAGCAGTTCCAGGCGGGGGGGCCCAGATACGCAGTATTTT. This codes for CASSSRRGGPDTQYF.

DNA of the CDR3: TGTGCCAGCAGCCCCATGACAATGGGCGGCGAGCAGTACGTC. Translation: CASSPMTMGGEQYV. J is TRBJ2-7 and V is TRBV6-2 or TRBV6-3, with D unresolved. This CDR3 region has 14 residues. Germline V lookup: CDR1 MNHEY, CDR2 SVGEGT. Trimming left V 6 bases short and J 6 bases short, with 18 bases between.